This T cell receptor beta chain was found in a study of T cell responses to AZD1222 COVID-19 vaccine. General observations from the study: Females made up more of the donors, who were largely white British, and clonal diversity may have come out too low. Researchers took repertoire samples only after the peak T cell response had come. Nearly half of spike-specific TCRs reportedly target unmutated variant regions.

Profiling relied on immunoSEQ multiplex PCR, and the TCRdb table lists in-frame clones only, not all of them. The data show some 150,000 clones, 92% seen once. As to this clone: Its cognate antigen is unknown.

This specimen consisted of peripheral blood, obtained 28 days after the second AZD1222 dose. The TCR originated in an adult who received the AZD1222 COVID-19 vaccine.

The CDR3 DNA reads as TGTGCCTGGATTTCAAGACAGGGGAAAAGTGAAGCTTTCTTT. It translates to CAWISRQGKSEAFF. The gene calls are TRBV30 and TRBJ1-1, with TRBD1 matching 8 bases. V was pared by 4 bases and J by 7 bases, with 11 bases of the junction left unmatched. Germline values: CDR1 GTSNPN, CDR2 SVGIG (reference sequence). The CDR3 loop spans 14 amino acids.